This T cell receptor (beta chain) originates from a study of CXCR3-negative and CXCR3-positive naive CD8 T cells. 5' RACE that incorporated UMI labels was used to prepare the TRB cDNA libraries. TCRdb reprocessed the 5' RACE reads, with one entry per CDR3 protein and no DNA. This sample's table reports 84,000 or so distinct CDR3 sequences. Per the germline V gene, CDR1 is SQVTM and CDR2 is ANQGSEA. CDR3 length: 12 residues. Whole-study findings and limits: Diversity was high in both naive subsets and much lower in memory cells.

About this clonotype itself: Its specificity is unknown.

This TCR derives from a human donor in good health. Some clones in this sample may be carry-over from other donors' samples. The specimen sequenced was naive CXCR3- CD8+ T cells from blood. Specified subset: CD45RO-CCR7+CD27+CD95- naive CD8+ T cells lacking CXCR3 (TNR3-). V gene TRBV29-1 combines with J gene TRBJ2-7; TCRdb's D call, TRBD1, is unchecked because there is no DNA. CDR3 residues: CSVDGQGYEQYF.